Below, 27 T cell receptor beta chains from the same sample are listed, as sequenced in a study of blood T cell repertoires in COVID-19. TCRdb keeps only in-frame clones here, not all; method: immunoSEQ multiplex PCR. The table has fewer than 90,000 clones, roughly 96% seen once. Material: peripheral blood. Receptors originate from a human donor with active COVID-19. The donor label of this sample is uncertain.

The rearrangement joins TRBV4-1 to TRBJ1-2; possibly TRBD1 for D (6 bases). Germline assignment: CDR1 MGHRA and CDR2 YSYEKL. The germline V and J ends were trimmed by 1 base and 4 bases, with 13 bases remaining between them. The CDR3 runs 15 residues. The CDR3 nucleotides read TGCGCCAGCAGCCAAGCCCCTCAGGGGACCTATGGCTACACCTTC. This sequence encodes CASSQAPQGTYGYTF.

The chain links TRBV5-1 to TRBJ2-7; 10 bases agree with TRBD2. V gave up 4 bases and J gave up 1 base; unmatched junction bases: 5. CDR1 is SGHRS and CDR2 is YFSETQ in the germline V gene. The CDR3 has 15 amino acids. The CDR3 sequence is CASSPIAGGSYEQYF. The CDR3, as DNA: TGCGCCAGCAGCCCAATAGCGGGGGGTTCCTACGAGCAGTACTTC.

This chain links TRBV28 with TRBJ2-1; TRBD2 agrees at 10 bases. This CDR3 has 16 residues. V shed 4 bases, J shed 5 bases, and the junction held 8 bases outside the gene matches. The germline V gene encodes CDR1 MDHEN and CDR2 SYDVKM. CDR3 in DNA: TGTGCCAGCAGTTCCCCTAGCGGGAGTAGGGACAATGAGCAGTTCTTC. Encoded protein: CASSSPSGSRDNEQFF. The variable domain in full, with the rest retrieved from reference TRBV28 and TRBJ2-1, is DVKVTQSSRYLVKRTGEKVFLECVQDMDHENMFWYRQDPGLGLRLIYFSYDVKMKEKGDIPEGYSVSREKKERFSLILESASTNQTSMYLCASSSPSGSRDNEQFFGPGTRLTVL.

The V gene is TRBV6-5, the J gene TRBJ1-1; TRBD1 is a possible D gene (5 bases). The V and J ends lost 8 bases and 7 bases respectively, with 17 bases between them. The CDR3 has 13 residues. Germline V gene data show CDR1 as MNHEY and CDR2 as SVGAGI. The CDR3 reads CASVGKTGDEAFF. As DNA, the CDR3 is TGTGCCAGCGTGGGGAAAACAGGTGATGAAGCTTTCTTT.

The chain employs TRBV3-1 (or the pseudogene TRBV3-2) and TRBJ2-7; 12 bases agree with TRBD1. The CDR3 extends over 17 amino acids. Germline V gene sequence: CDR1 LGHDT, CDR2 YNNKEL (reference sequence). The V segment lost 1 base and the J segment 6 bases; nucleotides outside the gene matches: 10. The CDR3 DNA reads TGTGCCAGCAGCCAAGTTAGTGGGACAGGGGGCTTGGGCGAGCAGTACTTC. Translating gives CASSQVSGTGGLGEQYF.

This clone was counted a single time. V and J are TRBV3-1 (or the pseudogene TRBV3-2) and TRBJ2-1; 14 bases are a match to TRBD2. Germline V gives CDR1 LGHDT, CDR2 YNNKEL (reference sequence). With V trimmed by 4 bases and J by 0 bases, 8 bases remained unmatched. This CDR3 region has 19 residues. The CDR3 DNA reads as TGTGCCAGCAGCCCCCGACTAGCGGGAGGGCCGAGCTCCTACAATGAGCAGTTCTTC. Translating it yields CASSPRLAGGPSSYNEQFF.

The CDR3 DNA sequence: TGTGCCAGCAGCCCGAGGACAGGGGGTGGGTATGGCTACACCTTC. Protein product: CASSPRTGGGYGYTF. The chain links TRBV5-5 to TRBJ1-2, with TRBD1 matching 10 bases. The ends lost 4 bases at V and 5 bases at J; junction bases unmatched: 8. There are 15 residues in the CDR3. Per germline, CDR1 SGHKS and CDR2 YYEKEE (reference sequence). Using reference TRBV5-5 and TRBJ1-2 for the parts outside the CDR3, the full variable domain is DAGVTQSPTHLIKTRGQQVTLRCSPISGHKSVSWYQQVLGQGPQFIFQYYEKEERGRGNFPDRFSARQFPNYSSELNVNALLLGDSALYLCASSPRTGGGYGYTFGSGTRLTVV.

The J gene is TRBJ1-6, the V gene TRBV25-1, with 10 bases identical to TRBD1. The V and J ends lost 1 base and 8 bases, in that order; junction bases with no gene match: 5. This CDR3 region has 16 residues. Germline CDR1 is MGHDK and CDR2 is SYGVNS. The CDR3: CASSEWLGTGDSPLHF. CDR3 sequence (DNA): TGTGCCAGCAGTGAATGGTTGGGGACAGGGGATTCACCCCTCCACTTT.

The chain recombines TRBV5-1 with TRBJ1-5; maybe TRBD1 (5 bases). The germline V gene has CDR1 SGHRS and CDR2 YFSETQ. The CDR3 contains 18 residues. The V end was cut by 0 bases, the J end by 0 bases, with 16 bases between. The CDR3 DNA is TGCGCCAGCAGCTTGGGGGGCGGGGGATTAGGTAGCAATCAGCCCCAGCATTTT. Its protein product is CASSLGGGGLGSNQPQHF. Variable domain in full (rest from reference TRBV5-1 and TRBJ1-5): KAGVTQTPRYLIKTRGQQVTLSCSPISGHRSVSWYQQTPGQGLQFLFEYFSETQRNKGNFPGRFSGRQFSNSRSEMNVSTLELGDSALYLCASSLGGGGLGSNQPQHFGDGTRLSIL.

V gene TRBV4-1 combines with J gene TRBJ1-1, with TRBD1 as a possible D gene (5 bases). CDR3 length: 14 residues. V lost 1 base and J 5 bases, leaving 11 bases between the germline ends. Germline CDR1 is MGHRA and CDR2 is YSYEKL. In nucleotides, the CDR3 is TGCGCCAGCAGCCAAGCAGGGCGGGGGACTGAAGCTTTCTTT. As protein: CASSQAGRGTEAFF.

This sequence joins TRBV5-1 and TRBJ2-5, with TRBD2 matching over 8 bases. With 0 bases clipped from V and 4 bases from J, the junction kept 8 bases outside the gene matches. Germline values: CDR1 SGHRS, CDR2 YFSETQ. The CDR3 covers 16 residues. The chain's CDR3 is CASSLETGGAGETQYF. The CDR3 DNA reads TGCGCCAGCAGCTTGGAAACCGGGGGGGCCGGAGAGACCCAGTACTTC.

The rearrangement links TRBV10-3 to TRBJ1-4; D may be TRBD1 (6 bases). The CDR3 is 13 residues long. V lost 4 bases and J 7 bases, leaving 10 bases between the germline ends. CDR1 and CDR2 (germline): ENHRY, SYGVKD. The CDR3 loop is CAISAGGSEKLFF. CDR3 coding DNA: TGTGCCATCAGTGCGGGGGGCAGTGAAAAACTGTTTTTT.

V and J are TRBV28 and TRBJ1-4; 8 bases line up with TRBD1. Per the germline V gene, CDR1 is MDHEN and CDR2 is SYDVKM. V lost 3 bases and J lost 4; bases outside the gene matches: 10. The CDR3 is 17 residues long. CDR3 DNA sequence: TGTGCCAGCAGTTTCTCCTTCGGGACAGGACTTAATGAAAAACTGTTTTTT. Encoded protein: CASSFSFGTGLNEKLFF.

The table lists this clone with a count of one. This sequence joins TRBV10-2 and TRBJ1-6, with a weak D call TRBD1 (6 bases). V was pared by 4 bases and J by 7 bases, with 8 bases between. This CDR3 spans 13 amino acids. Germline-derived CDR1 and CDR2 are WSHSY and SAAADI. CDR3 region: CASSGQGNSPLHF. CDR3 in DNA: TGCGCCAGCAGTGGGCAGGGGAATTCACCCCTCCACTTT.

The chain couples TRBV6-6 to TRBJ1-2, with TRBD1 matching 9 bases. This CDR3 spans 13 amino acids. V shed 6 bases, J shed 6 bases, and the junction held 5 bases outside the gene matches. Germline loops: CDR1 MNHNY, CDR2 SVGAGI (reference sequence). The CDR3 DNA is TGTGCCAGCAGCCGACAGGGGGACCATGGCTACACCTTC. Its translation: CASSRQGDHGYTF.

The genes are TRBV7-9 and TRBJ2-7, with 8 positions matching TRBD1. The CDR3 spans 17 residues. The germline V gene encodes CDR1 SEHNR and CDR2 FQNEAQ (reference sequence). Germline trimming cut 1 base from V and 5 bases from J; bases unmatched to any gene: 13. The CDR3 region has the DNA TGTGCCAGCAGCTTAGTACCCCCAGGGGGCCGGATGCACGAGCAGTACTTC. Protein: CASSLVPPGGRMHEQYF.

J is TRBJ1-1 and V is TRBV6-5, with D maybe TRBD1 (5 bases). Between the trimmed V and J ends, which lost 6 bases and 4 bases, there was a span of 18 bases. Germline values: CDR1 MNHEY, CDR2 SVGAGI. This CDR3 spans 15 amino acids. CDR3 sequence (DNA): TGTGCCAGCAGCCCGGCGGGGGGTCCTCCCACTGAAGCTTTCTTT. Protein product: CASSPAGGPPTEAFF.

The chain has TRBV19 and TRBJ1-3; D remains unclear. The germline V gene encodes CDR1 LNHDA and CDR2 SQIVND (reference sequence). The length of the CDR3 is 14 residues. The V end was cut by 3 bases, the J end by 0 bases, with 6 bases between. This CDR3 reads CASSIGYSGNTIYF. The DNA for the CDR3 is TGTGCCAGTAGTATCGGGTACTCTGGAAACACCATATATTTT.

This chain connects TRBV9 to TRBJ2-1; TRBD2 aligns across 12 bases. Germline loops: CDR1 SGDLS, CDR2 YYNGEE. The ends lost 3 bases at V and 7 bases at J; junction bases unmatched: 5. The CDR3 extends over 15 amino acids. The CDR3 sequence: CASSGGLAGRNEQFF. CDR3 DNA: TGTGCCAGCAGCGGGGGACTAGCGGGTCGGAATGAGCAGTTCTTC.

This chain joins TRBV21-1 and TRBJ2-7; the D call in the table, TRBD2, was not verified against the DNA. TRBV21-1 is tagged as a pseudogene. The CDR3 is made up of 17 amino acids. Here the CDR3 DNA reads TGTGCCAGCAGCAAACAACCCCGGCTAGCGGGAGAAGATGAGCAGTACTTC. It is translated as CASSKQPRLAGEDEQYF.

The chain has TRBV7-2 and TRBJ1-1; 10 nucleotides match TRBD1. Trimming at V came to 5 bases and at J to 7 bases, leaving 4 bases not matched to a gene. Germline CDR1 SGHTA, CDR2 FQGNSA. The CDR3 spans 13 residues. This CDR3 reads CASSLGQGVEAFF. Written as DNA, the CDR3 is TGTGCCAGCAGCCTAGGACAGGGGGTTGAAGCTTTCTTT.

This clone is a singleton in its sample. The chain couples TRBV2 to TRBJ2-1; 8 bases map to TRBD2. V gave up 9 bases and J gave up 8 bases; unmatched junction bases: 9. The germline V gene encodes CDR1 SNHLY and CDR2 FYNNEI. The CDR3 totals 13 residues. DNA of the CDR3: TGTGCCAGTCCCGGGACTAGAGGCTATGAGCAGTTCTTC. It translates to CASPGTRGYEQFF.

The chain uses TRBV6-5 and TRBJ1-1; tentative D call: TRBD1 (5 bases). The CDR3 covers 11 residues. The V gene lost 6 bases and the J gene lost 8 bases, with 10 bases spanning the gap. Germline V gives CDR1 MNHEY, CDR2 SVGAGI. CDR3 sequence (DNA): TGTGCCAGCAGATACGGACAAGAAGCTTTCTTT. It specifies CASRYGQEAFF.

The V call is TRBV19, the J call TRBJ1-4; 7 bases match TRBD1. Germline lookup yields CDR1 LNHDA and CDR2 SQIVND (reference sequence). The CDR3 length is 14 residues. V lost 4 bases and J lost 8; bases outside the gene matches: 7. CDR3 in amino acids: CASSTRTGDEKLFF. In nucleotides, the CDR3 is TGTGCCAGTAGTACACGGACAGGAGACGAAAAACTGTTTTTT.

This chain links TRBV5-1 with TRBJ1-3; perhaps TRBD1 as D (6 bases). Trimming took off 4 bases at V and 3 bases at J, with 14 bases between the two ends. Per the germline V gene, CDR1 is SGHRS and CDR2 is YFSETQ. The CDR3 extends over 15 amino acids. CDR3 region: CASSLISDSGNTIYF. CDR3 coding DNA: TGCGCCAGCAGCCTAATATCGGACAGTGGAAACACCATATATTTT.

In DNA form, the CDR3 reads TGCGCCAGCAGCTTATCGACAGGGAGCAATCAGCCCCAGCATTTT. Translated, it gives CASSLSTGSNQPQHF. This chain uses TRBV5-1 with TRBJ1-5, with 7 bases aligning to TRBD1. CDR1 SGHRS and CDR2 YFSETQ come from the germline V gene. The CDR3 length is 15 residues. V was clipped by 2 bases and J by 1 base; unmatched bases: 3.

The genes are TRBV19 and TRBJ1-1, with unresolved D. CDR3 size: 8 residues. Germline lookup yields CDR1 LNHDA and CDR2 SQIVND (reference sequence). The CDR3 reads CAPGGAFF. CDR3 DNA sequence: TGTGCGCCCGGAGGAGCTTTCTTT. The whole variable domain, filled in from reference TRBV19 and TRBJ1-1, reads DGGITQSPKYLFRKEGQNVTLSCEQNLNHDAMYWYRQDPGQGLRLIYYSQIVNDFQKGDIAEGYSVSREKKESFPLTVTSAQKNPTAFYLCAPGGAFFGQGTRLTVV.